This T cell receptor (beta chain) was retrieved from a study of CD8+ T cells in alopecia areata. About the research overall: Tofacitinib therapy lasting 6 to 18 months was followed by 6 months off drug.

Extraction of RNA preceded its reverse transcription into cDNA, which served as the sequencing template. The repertoire was sequenced with immunoSEQ multiplex PCR; TCRdb's copy has only in-frame clones and lacks some. The data hold some 210,000 clones, with 50% to 60% observed a single time. CDR3 length: 13 residues. Per germline, CDR1 SGHRS and CDR2 YFSETQ. J lost 3 bases, V lost 4 bases, and 1 base had no gene match. This specimen was CD4+ T cells sorted from blood, taken at week 0. The source is a human donor with alopecia areata. This chain joins TRBV5-1 and TRBJ2-5; 9 bases line up with TRBD2. The CDR3 DNA reads as TGCGCCAGCAGCCCTAGCGGGGAAGAGACCCAGTACTTC. This sequence encodes CASSPSGEETQYF.